The 22 T cell receptor beta chains below were found in one sample sequenced in a study of blood T cell repertoires in COVID-19. Sequencing was performed with immunoSEQ multiplex PCR; in TCRdb, only in-frame clones are kept and a portion is missing. This sample has about 83,000 clones, with about 83% found just once. The sequenced material came from peripheral blood. Every receptor here comes from a man aged 50-60 years with active COVID-19.

This chain connects TRBV6-2 or TRBV6-3 to TRBJ1-2; D is perhaps TRBD1 (5 bases). Germline CDR1 MNHEY, CDR2 SVGEGT. Trimming stripped 6 bases from V and 5 bases from J, with 13 bases between. This CDR3 is 13 amino acids long. The CDR3 nucleotides read TGTGCCAGCAGCAGAACTACAGGATATGGCTACACCTTC. It yields the protein CASSRTTGYGYTF.

The chain joins TRBV7-3 to TRBJ2-1, with 7 bases identical to TRBD2. V gave up 3 bases and J gave up 4 bases; unmatched junction bases: 12. This CDR3 is 17 amino acids long. CDR1 and CDR2 (germline): SGHTA, FQGTGA. DNA for the CDR3: TGTGCCAGCAGCTTTTCCATAACTAGCGCGAGATACAATGAGCAGTTCTTC. Its translation is CASSFSITSARYNEQFF.

This chain uses TRBV6-5 with TRBJ2-7; D is undetermined. Trimming shortened V by 9 bases and J by 0 bases, and 12 bases separated the two germline ends. In germline, CDR1 is MNHEY, CDR2 SVGAGI. The CDR3 extends over 13 amino acids. The DNA for the CDR3 is TGTGCCAGTTACAGTCATTACTCCTACGAGCAGTACTTC. This sequence encodes CASYSHYSYEQYF.

The CDR3 DNA sequence: TGTGCCACCAGCAGAGATCGGCAGGGGGATGTCGGCTACACCTTC. It yields the protein CATSRDRQGDVGYTF. The rearrangement uses TRBV15 and TRBJ1-2, with TRBD1 identical over 7 bases. CDR3 length: 15 residues. Germline CDR1 LNHNV, CDR2 YYDKDF (reference sequence). Trimming removed 0 bases from V and 8 bases from J; junction bases left unmatched: 9.

The rearrangement joins TRBV9 to TRBJ2-1, with a possible D match to TRBD2 (7 bases). Germline assignment: CDR1 SGDLS and CDR2 YYNGEE. V was trimmed by 4 bases and J by 4 bases, leaving 21 bases between them. The CDR3 totals 17 residues. Here the CDR3 reads CASSPTGLAGSYNEQFF. Written as DNA, the CDR3 is TGTGCCAGCAGCCCCACAGGGTTAGCGGGTTCGTACAATGAGCAGTTCTTC.

This sequence joins TRBV7-2 and TRBJ1-2; D perhaps matches TRBD1 (6 bases). Trimming cost V 5 bases and J 6 bases, with 16 bases left between them. This CDR3 spans 14 amino acids. Germline V CDR1 and CDR2: SGHTA, FQGNSA. Here the CDR3 reads CASSPYRQEDGYTF. The CDR3 region has the DNA TGTGCCAGCAGCCCATATCGACAGGAAGATGGCTACACCTTC.

J is TRBJ2-5 and V is TRBV7-9; 9 nucleotides match TRBD2. CDR3 length: 17 amino acids. V trimming: 1 base; J trimming: 0 bases; junction bases outside the gene matches: 6. Germline CDR1 reads SEHNR; CDR2 reads FQNEAQ (reference sequence). Here the CDR3 DNA reads TGTGCCAGCAGCTTAGGGCGACTAGCGGAGTACCAAGAGACCCAGTACTTC. It encodes CASSLGRLAEYQETQYF. The full variable domain, its missing parts supplied by reference TRBV7-9 and TRBJ2-5, is DTGVSQNPRHKITKRGQNVTFRCDPISEHNRLYWYRQTLGQGPEFLTYFQNEAQLEKSRLLSDRFSAERPKGSFSTLEIQRTEQGDSAMYLCASSLGRLAEYQETQYFGPGTRLLVL.

The rearrangement joins TRBV24-1 to TRBJ1-1, with unresolved D. Germline V CDR1 and CDR2: KGHDR, SFDVKD. The CDR3 loop spans 14 amino acids. The germline V and J ends were trimmed by 5 bases and 1 base, with 10 bases remaining between them. CDR3 sequence: CATSGSAGNTEAFF. As DNA, the CDR3 is TGTGCCACCAGTGGGTCTGCGGGGAACACTGAAGCTTTCTTT.

The gene calls are TRBV7-2 and TRBJ2-2; no definite D call. V dropped 2 bases and J dropped 6 bases, with 7 bases sitting between them. This CDR3 has 13 amino acids. The germline gives CDR1 SGHTA, CDR2 FQGNSA. The DNA of the CDR3 is TGTGCCAGCAGCTTACTAGGTGCCGGGGAGCTGTTTTTT. It yields the protein CASSLLGAGELFF. Supplemented by reference TRBV7-2 and TRBJ2-2, the full variable domain reads GAGVSQSPSNKVTEKGKDVELRCDPISGHTALYWYRQSLGQGLEFLIYFQGNSAPDKSGLPSDRFSAERTGGSVSTLTIQRTQQEDSAVYLCASSLLGAGELFFGEGSRLTVL.

Regarding this clone: In the same sample, other DNA sequences code for this CDR3. V is TRBV10-3 and J is TRBJ1-5; the match to TRBD1 covers 8 bases. CDR1 is ENHRY and CDR2 is SYGVKD in the germline V gene. The ends lost 2 bases at V and 2 bases at J; junction bases unmatched: 2. The length of the CDR3 is 15 residues. The CDR3 sequence is CAISEDRGGNQPQHF. For the CDR3, the DNA is TGTGCCATCAGTGAGGACAGGGGCGGCAATCAGCCCCAGCATTTT.

The rearrangement links TRBV4-3 to TRBJ1-1, with D perhaps matching TRBD1 (6 bases). Germline loops: CDR1 LGHNA, CDR2 YSLEER. The CDR3 loop spans 12 amino acids. V was cut by 4 bases and J by 6 bases, with 9 bases left in between. The CDR3 protein is CASSPHRAEAFF. Written as DNA, the CDR3 is TGCGCCAGCAGCCCTCACAGGGCTGAAGCTTTCTTT.

The chain carries TRBV23-1 and TRBJ2-4; D may be TRBD1 (6 bases). TRBV23-1 is an ORF, and what it does is uncertain. Between the trimmed V and J ends, which lost 6 bases and 0 bases, there was a span of 12 bases. The CDR3 runs 15 residues. The chain's CDR3 is CASRKQGRAKNIQYF. The CDR3 DNA reads TGCGCCAGCAGGAAGCAGGGGAGAGCCAAAAACATTCAGTACTTC.

This clone appeared a single time. V is TRBV19 and J is TRBJ1-1, with 8 positions matching TRBD1. After removal of 8 bases from V and 5 bases from J, the junction contained 22 bases not matched to a gene. The length of the CDR3 is 18 residues. The germline V gene has CDR1 LNHDA and CDR2 SQIVND (reference sequence). CDR3 nucleotide sequence: TGTGCCAGTCTCCGAGTTCGAACGAAAGGACAGGGCCGAACTGAAGCTTTCTTT. Its translation: CASLRVRTKGQGRTEAFF.

This clone appeared a few times. CDR3 in DNA: TGTGCCAGCAGCGTAGGATTAAACCAGGGTCCTAGCTCCTACGAGCAGTACTTC. It codes for CASSVGLNQGPSSYEQYF. This chain links TRBV9 with TRBJ2-7; maybe TRBD1 (5 bases). Germline V gene data show CDR1 as SGDLS and CDR2 as YYNGEE. Trimming pared 0 bases from V and 0 bases from J, leaving 19 bases between. The CDR3 sequence is 18 residues long.

The chain couples TRBV5-8 to TRBJ1-4, with 8 bases identical to TRBD1. Trimming at V came to 4 bases and at J to 4 bases, leaving 3 bases not matched to a gene. This CDR3 spans 14 amino acids. CDR1 is SGHTS and CDR2 is YDEGEE in the germline V gene. The CDR3 reads CASSDGQGNEKLFF. CDR3 in DNA: TGTGCCAGCAGCGACGGACAGGGTAATGAAAAACTGTTTTTT. Full variable domain (outside the CDR3, taken from reference TRBV5-8 and TRBJ1-4): EAGVTQSPTHLIKTRGQQATLRCSPISGHTSVYWYQQALGLGLQFLLWYDEGEERNRGNFPPRFSGRQFPNYSSELNVNALELEDSALYLCASSDGQGNEKLFFGSGTQLSVL.

The V call is TRBV3-1 (or the pseudogene TRBV3-2), the J call TRBJ2-7; 9 positions match TRBD2. Trimming at V came to 4 bases and at J to 4 bases, leaving 2 bases not matched to a gene. The germline CDR1 and CDR2 sequences are LGHDT and YNNKEL (reference sequence). The length of the CDR3 is 13 residues. The CDR3: CASSLSGGYEQYF. The CDR3 DNA follows: TGTGCCAGCAGCCTTAGCGGGGGTTACGAGCAGTACTTC.

This rearrangement joins TRBV6-5 to TRBJ1-4; D possibly corresponds to TRBD1 (5 bases). The germline V gene has CDR1 MNHEY and CDR2 SVGAGI. This CDR3 has 16 amino acids. V was cut by 0 bases and J by 6 bases, with 14 bases left in between. The DNA for the CDR3 is TGTGCCAGCAGTTACTCGTATGGCAGGGACTATGAAAAACTGTTTTTT. Amino acid sequence: CASSYSYGRDYEKLFF.

As to this clone: This sample also contains other DNA sequences that code for the same CDR3. The CDR3 DNA reads as TGTGCCAGCAGCTCCCGCGGAAACTATGGCTACACCTTC. This codes for CASSSRGNYGYTF. This chain connects TRBV12-3 or TRBV12-4 to TRBJ1-2, with D unclear. The CDR3 extends over 13 amino acids. V was pared by 6 bases and J by 2 bases, with 10 bases between.

The genes are TRBV2 and TRBJ2-3; 8 bases match TRBD1. J was trimmed by 1 base and V by 6 bases; bases with no gene match: 3. Germline CDR1 and CDR2: SNHLY and FYNNEI. The CDR3 runs to 14 residues. CDR3 protein: CASSQGARTDTQYF. The CDR3 region has the DNA TGTGCCAGCAGCCAGGGGGCGCGCACAGATACGCAGTATTTT.

The J gene is TRBJ2-1, the V gene TRBV3-1 (or the pseudogene TRBV3-2); D uncertain. The V gene lost 1 base and the J gene lost 6 bases, with 10 bases spanning the gap. Germline V gene lookup returns CDR1 LGHDT and CDR2 YNNKEL (reference sequence). The CDR3 contains 14 residues. The CDR3 loop reads CASSQAPGRNEQFF. DNA of the CDR3: TGTGCCAGCAGCCAAGCCCCTGGGCGCAATGAGCAGTTCTTC.

The chain links TRBV6-1 to TRBJ2-5; D is unclear. The V end lost 3 bases, the J end lost 5 bases, and 4 bases lay between the germline ends. Germline CDR1 reads MNHNS; CDR2 reads SASEGT. This CDR3 comprises 11 residues. For the CDR3, the DNA is TGTGCCAGCAGTGACAGGGAGACCCAGTACTTC. Amino acid sequence: CASSDRETQYF.

The chain joins TRBV4-2 to TRBJ1-2; no clear D gene. CDR1 is LGHNA and CDR2 is YNFKEQ in the germline V gene. The V end lost 0 bases, the J end lost 0 bases, and 8 bases lay between the germline ends. The CDR3 spans 15 residues. The CDR3 spells CASSQDGQSNYGYTF. CDR3 DNA: TGTGCCAGCAGCCAAGATGGCCAGTCTAACTATGGCTACACCTTC.